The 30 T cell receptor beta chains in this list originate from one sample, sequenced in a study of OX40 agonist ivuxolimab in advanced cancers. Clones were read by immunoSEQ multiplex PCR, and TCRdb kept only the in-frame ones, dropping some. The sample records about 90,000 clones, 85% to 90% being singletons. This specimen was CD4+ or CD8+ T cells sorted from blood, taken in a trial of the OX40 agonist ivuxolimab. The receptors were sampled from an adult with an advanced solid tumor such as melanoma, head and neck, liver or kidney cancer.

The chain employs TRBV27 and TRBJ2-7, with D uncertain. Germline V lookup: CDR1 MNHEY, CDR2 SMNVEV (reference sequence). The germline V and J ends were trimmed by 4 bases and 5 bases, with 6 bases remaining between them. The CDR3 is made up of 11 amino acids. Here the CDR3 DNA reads TGTGCCAGCAGTTCCCGGCACGAGCAGTACTTC. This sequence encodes CASSSRHEQYF.

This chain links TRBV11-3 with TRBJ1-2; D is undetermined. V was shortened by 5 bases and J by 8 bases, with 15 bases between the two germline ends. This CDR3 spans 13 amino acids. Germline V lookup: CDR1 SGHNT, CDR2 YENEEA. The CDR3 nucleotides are TGTGCCAGCAGCCCAGGACGGTCCCGGGGCTACACCTTC. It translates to CASSPGRSRGYTF.

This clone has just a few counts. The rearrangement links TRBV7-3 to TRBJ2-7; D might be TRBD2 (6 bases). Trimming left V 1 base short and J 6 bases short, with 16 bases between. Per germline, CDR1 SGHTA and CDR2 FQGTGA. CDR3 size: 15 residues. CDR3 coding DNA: TGTGCCAGCAGCTTAATTGCGGGGCGTTCAAGCGAGCAGTACTTC. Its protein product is CASSLIAGRSSEQYF. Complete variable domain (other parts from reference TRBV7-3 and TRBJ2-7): GAGVSQTPSNKVTEKGKYVELRCDPISGHTALYWYRQSLGQGPEFLIYFQGTGAADDSGLPNDRFFAVRPEGSVSTLKIQRTERGDSAVYLCASSLIAGRSSEQYFGPGTRLTVT.

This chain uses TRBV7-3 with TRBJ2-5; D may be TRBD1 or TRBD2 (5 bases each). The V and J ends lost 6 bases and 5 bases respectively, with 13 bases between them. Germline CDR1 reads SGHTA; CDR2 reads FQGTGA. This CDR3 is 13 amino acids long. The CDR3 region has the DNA TGTGCCAGCAGTTACGGGGCCCGCGAGACCCAGTACTTC. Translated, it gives CASSYGARETQYF. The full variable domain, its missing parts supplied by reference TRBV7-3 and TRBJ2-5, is GAGVSQTPSNKVTEKGKYVELRCDPISGHTALYWYRQSLGQGPEFLIYFQGTGAADDSGLPNDRFFAVRPEGSVSTLKIQRTERGDSAVYLCASSYGARETQYFGPGTRLLVL.

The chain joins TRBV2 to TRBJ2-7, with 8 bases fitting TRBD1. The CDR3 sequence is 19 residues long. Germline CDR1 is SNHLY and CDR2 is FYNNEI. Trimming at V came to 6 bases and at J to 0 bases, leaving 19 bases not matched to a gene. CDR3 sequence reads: CASSDIATRQGRSSYEQYF. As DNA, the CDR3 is TGTGCCAGCAGCGATATTGCTACTAGACAGGGGCGGTCCTCCTACGAGCAGTACTTC.

The CDR3 sequence: CASSLEGSTNYGYTF. CDR3 sequence (DNA): TGTGCCAGCAGCTTAGAGGGCAGTACGAACTATGGCTACACCTTC. V usage is TRBV7-2 and J usage is TRBJ1-2; D unresolved. This CDR3 has 15 amino acids. V lost 1 base, J lost 2 bases, and 11 bases lay in between. Germline-derived CDR1 and CDR2 are SGHTA and FQGNSA.

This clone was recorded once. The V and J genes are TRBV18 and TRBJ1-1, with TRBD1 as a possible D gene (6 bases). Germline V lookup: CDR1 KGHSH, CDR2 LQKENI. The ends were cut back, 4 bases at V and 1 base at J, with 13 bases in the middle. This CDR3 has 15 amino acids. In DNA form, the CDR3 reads TGTGCCAGCTCACGTGAGACAGGAGGGAACACTGAAGCTTTCTTT. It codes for CASSRETGGNTEAFF.

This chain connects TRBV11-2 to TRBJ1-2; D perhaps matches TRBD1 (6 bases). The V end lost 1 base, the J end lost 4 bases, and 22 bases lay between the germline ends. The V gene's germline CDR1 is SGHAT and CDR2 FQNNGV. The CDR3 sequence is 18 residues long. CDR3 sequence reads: CASSLGRGGARGIYGYTF. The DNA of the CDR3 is TGTGCCAGCAGCTTAGGACGAGGGGGGGCGAGAGGGATCTATGGCTACACCTTC.

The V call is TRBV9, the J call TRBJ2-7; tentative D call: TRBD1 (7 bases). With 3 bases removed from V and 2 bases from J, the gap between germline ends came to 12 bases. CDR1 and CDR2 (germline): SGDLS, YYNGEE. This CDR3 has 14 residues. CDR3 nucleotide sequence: TGTGCCAGCAGCGAAGGGGGCGGGACCTACGAGCAGTACTTC. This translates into CASSEGGGTYEQYF.

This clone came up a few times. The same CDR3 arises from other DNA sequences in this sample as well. The CDR3 DNA follows: TGCGCCAGCAGCTTGGAAGCCGTGGGGGAGCAGTACTTC. Translated, it gives CASSLEAVGEQYF. This sequence joins TRBV5-1 and TRBJ2-7; D uncertain. Per the germline V gene, CDR1 is SGHRS and CDR2 is YFSETQ. CDR3 length equals 13 residues. V shed 0 bases and J shed 7 bases, with 11 bases lying between them.

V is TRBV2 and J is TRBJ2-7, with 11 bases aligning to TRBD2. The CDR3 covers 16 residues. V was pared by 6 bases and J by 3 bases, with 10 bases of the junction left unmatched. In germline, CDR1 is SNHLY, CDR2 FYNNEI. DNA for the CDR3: TGTGCCAGCAGAGGACTAGCGGGTAGCCCCCTCTACGAGCAGTACTTC. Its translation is CASRGLAGSPLYEQYF. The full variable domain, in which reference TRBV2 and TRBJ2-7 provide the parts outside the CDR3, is EPEVTQTPSHQVTQMGQEVILRCVPISNHLYFYWYRQILGQKVEFLVSFYNNEISEKSEIFDDQFSVERPDGSNFTLKIRSTKLEDSAMYFCASRGLAGSPLYEQYFGPGTRLTVT.

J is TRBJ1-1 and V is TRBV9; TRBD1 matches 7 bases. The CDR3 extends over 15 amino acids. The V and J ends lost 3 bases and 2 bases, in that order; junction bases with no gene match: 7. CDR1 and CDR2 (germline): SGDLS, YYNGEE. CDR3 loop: CASSAAGTENTEAFF. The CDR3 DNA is TGTGCCAGCAGCGCTGCCGGGACAGAAAACACTGAAGCTTTCTTT.

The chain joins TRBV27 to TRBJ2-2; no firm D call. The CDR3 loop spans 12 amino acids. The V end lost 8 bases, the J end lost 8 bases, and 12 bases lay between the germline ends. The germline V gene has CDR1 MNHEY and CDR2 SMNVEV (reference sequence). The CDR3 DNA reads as TGTGCCAGCGGCCCCGCCAGTGGGGAGCTGTTTTTT. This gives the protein CASGPASGELFF.

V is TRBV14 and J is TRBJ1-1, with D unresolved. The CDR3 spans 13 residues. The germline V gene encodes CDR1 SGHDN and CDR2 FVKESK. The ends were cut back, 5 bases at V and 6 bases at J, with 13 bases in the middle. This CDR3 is CASSSTPVAEAFF. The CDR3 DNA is TGTGCCAGCAGCAGTACCCCGGTGGCTGAAGCTTTCTTT.

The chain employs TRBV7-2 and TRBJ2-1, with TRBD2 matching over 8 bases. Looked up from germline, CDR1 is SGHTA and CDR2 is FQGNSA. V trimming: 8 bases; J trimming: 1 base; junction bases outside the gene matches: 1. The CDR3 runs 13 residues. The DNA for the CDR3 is TGTGCCAGCTCTAGCGGGTCCTACAATGAGCAGTTCTTC. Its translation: CASSSGSYNEQFF.

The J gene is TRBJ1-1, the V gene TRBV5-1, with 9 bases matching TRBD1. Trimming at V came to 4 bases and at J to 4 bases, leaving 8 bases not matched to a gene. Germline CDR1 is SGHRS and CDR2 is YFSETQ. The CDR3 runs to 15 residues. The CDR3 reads CASSRRTGDPTEAFF. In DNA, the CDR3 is TGCGCCAGCAGCCGGCGGACAGGGGATCCCACTGAAGCTTTCTTT.

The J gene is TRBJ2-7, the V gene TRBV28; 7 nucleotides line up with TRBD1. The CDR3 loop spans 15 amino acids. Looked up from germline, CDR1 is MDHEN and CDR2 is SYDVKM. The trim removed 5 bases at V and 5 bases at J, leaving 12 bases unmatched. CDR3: CASSLWTGGTDEQYF. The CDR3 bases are TGTGCCAGCAGTCTGTGGACAGGTGGGACGGACGAGCAGTACTTC.

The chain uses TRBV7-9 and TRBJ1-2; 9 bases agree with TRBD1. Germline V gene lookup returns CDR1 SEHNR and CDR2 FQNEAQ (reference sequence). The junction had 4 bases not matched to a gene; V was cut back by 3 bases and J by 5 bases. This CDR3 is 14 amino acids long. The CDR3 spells CASSLGQGTYGYTF. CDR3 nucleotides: TGTGCCAGCAGCTTGGGACAGGGAACATATGGCTACACCTTC.

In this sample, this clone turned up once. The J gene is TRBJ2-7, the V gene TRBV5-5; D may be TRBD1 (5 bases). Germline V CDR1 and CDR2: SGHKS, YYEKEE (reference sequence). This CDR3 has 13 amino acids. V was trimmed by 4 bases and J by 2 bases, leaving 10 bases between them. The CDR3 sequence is CASSPMTAYEQYF. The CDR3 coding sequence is TGTGCCAGCAGCCCCATGACAGCCTACGAGCAGTACTTC.

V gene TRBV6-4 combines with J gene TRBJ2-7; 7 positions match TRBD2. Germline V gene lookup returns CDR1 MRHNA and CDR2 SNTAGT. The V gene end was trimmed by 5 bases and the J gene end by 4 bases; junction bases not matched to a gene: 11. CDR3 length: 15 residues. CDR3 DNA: TGTGCCAGCAGTCCGCCCCCGGGACTACCTTACGAGCAGTACTTC. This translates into CASSPPPGLPYEQYF.

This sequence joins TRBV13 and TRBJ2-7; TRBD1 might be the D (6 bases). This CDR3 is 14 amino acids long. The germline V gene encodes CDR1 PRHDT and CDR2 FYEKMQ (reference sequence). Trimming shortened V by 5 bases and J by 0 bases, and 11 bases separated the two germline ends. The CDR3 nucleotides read TGTGCCAGCAGCCCCGGGACACGCTCCTACGAGCAGTACTTC. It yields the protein CASSPGTRSYEQYF.

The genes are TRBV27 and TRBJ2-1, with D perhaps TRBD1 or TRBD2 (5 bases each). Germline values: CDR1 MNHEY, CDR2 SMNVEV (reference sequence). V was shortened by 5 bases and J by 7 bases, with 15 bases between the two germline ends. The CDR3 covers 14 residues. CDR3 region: CASSGPGRTNEQFF. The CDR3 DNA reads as TGTGCCAGCAGTGGTCCGGGACGTACTAATGAGCAGTTCTTC.

This CDR3 is CASSEAAGGVYEQYF. CDR3 in DNA: TGTGCCAGCAGTGAAGCGGCAGGGGGAGTATACGAGCAGTACTTC. This chain uses TRBV6-9 with TRBJ2-7; 7 bases are shared with TRBD1. V dropped 5 bases and J dropped 4; count of bases not matched to a gene: 11. This CDR3 contains 15 residues. Germline CDR1 reads MNHGY; CDR2 reads SVAAGI.

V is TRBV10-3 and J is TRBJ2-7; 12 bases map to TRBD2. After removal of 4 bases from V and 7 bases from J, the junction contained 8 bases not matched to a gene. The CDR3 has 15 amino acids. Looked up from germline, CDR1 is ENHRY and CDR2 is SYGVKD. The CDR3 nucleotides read TGTGCCATCAGTGGGACTAGCGGGATGGTGCGGGAGCAGTACTTC. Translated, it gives CAISGTSGMVREQYF.

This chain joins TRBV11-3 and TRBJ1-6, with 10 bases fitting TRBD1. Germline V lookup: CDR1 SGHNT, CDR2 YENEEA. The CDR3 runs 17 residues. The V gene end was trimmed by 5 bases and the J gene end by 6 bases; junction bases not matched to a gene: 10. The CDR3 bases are TGTGCCAGCAGCCTCGGGACAGGGGTTTTAGGTAATTCACCCCTCCACTTT. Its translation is CASSLGTGVLGNSPLHF.

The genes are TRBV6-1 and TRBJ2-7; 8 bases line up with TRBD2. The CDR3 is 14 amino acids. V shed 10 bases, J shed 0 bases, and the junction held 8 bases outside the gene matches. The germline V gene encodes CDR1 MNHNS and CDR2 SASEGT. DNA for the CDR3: TGTGCCACCACCCCGGGAGGGAGCTCCTACGAGCAGTACTTC. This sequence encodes CATTPGGSSYEQYF.

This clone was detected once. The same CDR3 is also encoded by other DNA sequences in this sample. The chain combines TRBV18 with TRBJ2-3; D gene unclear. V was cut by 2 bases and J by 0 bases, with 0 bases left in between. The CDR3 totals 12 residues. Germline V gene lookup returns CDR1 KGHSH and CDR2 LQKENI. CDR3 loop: CASSPSTDTQYF. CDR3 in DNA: TGTGCCAGCTCACCAAGCACAGATACGCAGTATTTT.

For the CDR3, the DNA is TGTGCCAGCAGTTACTCTTGGACAGGGGGAACCGGGGAGCTGTTTTTT. It specifies CASSYSWTGGTGELFF. J is TRBJ2-2 and V is TRBV6-5; 10 bases line up with TRBD1. This CDR3 has 16 residues. V shed 0 bases, J shed 5 bases, and the junction held 3 bases outside the gene matches. From germline, CDR1 is MNHEY and CDR2 SVGAGI.

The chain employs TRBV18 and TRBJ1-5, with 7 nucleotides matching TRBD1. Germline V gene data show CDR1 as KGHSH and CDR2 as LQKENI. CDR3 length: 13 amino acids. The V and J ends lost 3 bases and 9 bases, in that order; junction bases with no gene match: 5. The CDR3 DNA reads TGTGCCAGCTCACCGAACCGGGACAGGCCCCAGCATTTT. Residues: CASSPNRDRPQHF.

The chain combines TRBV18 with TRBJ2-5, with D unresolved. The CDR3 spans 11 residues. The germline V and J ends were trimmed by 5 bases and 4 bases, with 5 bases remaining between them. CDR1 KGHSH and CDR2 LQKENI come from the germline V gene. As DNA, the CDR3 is TGTGCCAGCTCAACAAGAGAGACCCAGTACTTC. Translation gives CASSTRETQYF.